This is a list of T cell receptor beta chains from one sample in a study of shared clonotypes between healthy human individuals. Data came from immunoSEQ multiplex PCR; TCRdb stores just in-frame clones and leaves some out. The sample lists millions of clones, roughly 91% occurring once. The sample consisted of naive CD8+ T cells from PBMCs. The receptor source for this set is a man between 18 and 35 years old in good health. Some clones in this sample may be carry-over from other donors' samples. CDR3s include the opening cysteine and the closing phenylalanine or tryptophan. The D gene is left open where the match is weak. Clone size, where shown, is once, few, many, or a class for clones that have expanded.

v_gene	d_gene	abundance	j_gene	CDR3aa	CDR3nt
TRBV10-3	-	-	TRBJ1-2	CAISEGFYGYTF	TGTGCCATCAGTGAGGGTTTCTATGGCTACACCTTC
TRBV28	-	-	TRBJ2-1	CASSRAPGRSLSNEQFF	TGTGCCAGCAGCCGTGCTCCGGGGCGGTCCCTATCGAATGAGCAGTTCTTC
TRBV4-1	TRBD2	once	TRBJ2-1	CASSRSRSGGPGDEQFF	TGCGCCAGCAGCCGTAGCCGGTCGGGAGGGCCTGGGGATGAGCAGTTCTTC
TRBV6-1	-	-	TRBJ2-7	CASSDFLGASEQYF	TGTGCCAGCAGTGATTTTTTGGGGGCGTCCGAGCAGTACTTC
TRBV28	-	-	TRBJ1-2	CASSLGGIGGYTF	TGTGCCAGCAGTTTAGGGGGTATAGGCGGCTACACCTTC
TRBV27	-	-	TRBJ2-6	CASSFSGANVLTF	TGTGCCAGCAGCTTCTCTGGGGCCAACGTCCTGACTTTC
TRBV13	-	-	TRBJ2-1	CASSLRFWGGETREQFF	TGTGCCAGCAGCTTAAGATTCTGGGGAGGTGAAACTCGGGAGCAGTTCTTC
TRBV9	-	-	TRBJ1-1	CASSVGVSTEAFF	TGTGCCAGCAGCGTAGGTGTGTCCACTGAAGCTTTCTTT
TRBV6-4	TRBD2	-	TRBJ2-1	CASSLGLAGGTEQFF	TGTGCCAGCAGTCTGGGACTAGCGGGAGGAACTGAGCAGTTCTTC
TRBV19	-	-	TRBJ2-3	CASSILTGDTQYF	TGTGCCAGTAGTATCCTAACGGGGGATACGCAGTATTTT
TRBV7-6	TRBD2	-	TRBJ2-7	CASSPGGVRYEQYF	TGTGCCAGCAGCCCCGGGGGGGTTCGGTACGAGCAGTACTTC
TRBV10-3	TRBD1	once	TRBJ2-1	CAISGGQDRSYNEQFF	TGTGCCATCAGTGGGGGACAGGATCGGTCCTACAATGAGCAGTTCTTC
TRBV19	TRBD1	-	TRBJ1-2	CASTDGTGRMYGYTF	TGTGCCAGCACCGACGGGACAGGAAGAATGTATGGCTACACCTTC
TRBV6-5	-	once	TRBJ2-7	CASSQTESYEQYF	TGTGCCAGCAGTCAGACAGAGTCCTACGAGCAGTACTTC
TRBV7-6	-	-	TRBJ2-1	CASSFGFEDRNEQFF	TGTGCCAGCAGCTTCGGCTTTGAAGATAGGAATGAGCAGTTCTTC
TRBV7-7	-	-	TRBJ2-5	CASSLGIRETQYF	TGTGCCAGCAGCTTAGGCATCCGGGAGACCCAGTACTTC
TRBV27	-	-	TRBJ2-3	CASSFIMGGPWNTQYF	TGTGCCAGCAGTTTTATCATGGGGGGTCCGTGGAATACGCAGTATTTT
TRBV25-1	TRBD2	-	TRBJ2-7	CASTRAGGQEQYF	TGTGCCAGCACCCGAGCGGGAGGGCAAGAGCAGTACTTC
TRBV28	-	-	TRBJ1-3	CASRFGAYGNTIYF	TGTGCCAGCAGATTCGGGGCCTATGGAAACACCATATATTTT
TRBV27	-	-	TRBJ1-2	CASSLSPSYGYTF	TGTGCCAGCAGTTTATCTCCCAGTTATGGCTACACCTTC
TRBV6-6	-	-	TRBJ1-4	CASSTGGATGEKLFF	TGTGCCAGCAGTACGGGGGGGGCGACGGGTGAAAAACTGTTTTTT
TRBV2	-	-	TRBJ2-7	CASSERNYEQYF	TGTGCCAGCAGCGAGAGAAACTACGAGCAGTACTTC
TRBV28	TRBD1	-	TRBJ2-5	CASSFLRQGETQYF	TGTGCCAGCAGTTTTTTGAGACAGGGGGAGACCCAGTACTTC
TRBV12-5	-	once	TRBJ2-5	CASAARGGRETQYF	TGTGCTAGTGCCGCCCGGGGCGGACGGGAGACCCAGTACTTC
TRBV27	TRBD2	-	TRBJ2-5	CASSRTLGGRVETQYF	TGTGCCAGCAGTCGAACCCTCGGTGGGAGGGTAGAGACCCAGTACTTC
TRBV6-4	-	-	TRBJ2-1	CASSSGRSSYNEQFF	TGTGCCAGCAGCTCTGGCAGGAGCTCCTACAATGAGCAGTTCTTC
TRBV6-1	-	once	TRBJ2-7	CASSELAGNEQYF	TGTGCCAGCAGTGAACTGGCAGGGAACGAGCAGTACTTC